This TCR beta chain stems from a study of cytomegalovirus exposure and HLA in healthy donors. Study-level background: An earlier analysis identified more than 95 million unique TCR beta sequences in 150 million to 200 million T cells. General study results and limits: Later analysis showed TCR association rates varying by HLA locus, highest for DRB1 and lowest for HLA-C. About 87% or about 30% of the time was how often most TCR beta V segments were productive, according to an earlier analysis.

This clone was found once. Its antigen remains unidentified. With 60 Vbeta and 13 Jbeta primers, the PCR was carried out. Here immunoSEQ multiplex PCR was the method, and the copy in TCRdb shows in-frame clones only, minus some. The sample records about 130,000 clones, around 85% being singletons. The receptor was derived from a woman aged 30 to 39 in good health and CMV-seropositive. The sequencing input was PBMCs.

CDR3 protein: CASSSPGEGSYTF. The CDR3 nucleotides are TGCGCCAGCAGCTCCCCGGGGGAGGGGAGCTACACCTTC. The chain has TRBV5-1 and TRBJ1-2, with D possibly matching TRBD1 (5 bases). Germline V lookup: CDR1 SGHRS, CDR2 YFSETQ. Trimming took off 3 bases at V and 9 bases at J, with 15 bases between the two ends. This CDR3 has 13 residues.